This T cell receptor beta chain originates from a study of CD8+CD57+ T cells in acquired aplastic anemia. Study-level information: Roughly 3.2 ug was the average amount of DNA from sorted CD4+ and CD8+ cells. The study obtained about 9.9 million reads on average for CD4+ cells from healthy donors.

Profiling that covered TCR beta VDJ and CDR3 relied on genomic DNA as its template. MiXCR, applied by TCRdb to the reads, yields one record per CDR3 protein. Of hundreds of thousands of distinct CDR3 sequences in the sample, just under 70% were seen once. On this clonotype: Its matching antigen is unknown.

Germline CDR1 is SGHKS and CDR2 is YYEKEE (reference sequence). CDR3 length: 15 residues. Between the trimmed V and J ends, which lost 4 bases and 0 bases, there was a span of 12 bases. The study, taken as a whole, reports: Between patients and controls, 25 to 30 CD8+ CDR3 sequences were found in common.

This chain joins TRBV5-5 and TRBJ2-3; D is ambiguous. The sequenced sample consisted of sorted CD4+, CD8+, or CD8+CD57+ T cells (not recorded which) from PBMCs. This clonotype was obtained from a human donor in good health, serving as a control. The CDR3 sequence is CASSPLEHSTDTQYF. The CDR3 DNA reads as TGTGCCAGCAGCCCCTTGGAACATAGCACAGATACGCAGTATTTT.